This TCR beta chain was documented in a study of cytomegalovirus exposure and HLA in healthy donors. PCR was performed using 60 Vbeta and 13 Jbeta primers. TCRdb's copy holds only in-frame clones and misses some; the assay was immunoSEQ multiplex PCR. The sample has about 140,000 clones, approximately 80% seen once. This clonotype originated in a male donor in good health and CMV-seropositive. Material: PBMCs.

The CDR3 DNA reads as TGTGCCAGCCGGGACAACAATCAGCCCCAGCATTTT. Amino acid sequence: CASRDNNQPQHF. This chain uses TRBV28 with TRBJ1-5, with D possibly TRBD1 on 6 matching bases. The germline V gene encodes CDR1 MDHEN and CDR2 SYDVKM. There are 12 residues in the CDR3. Trimming shortened V by 8 bases and J by 3 bases, and 8 bases separated the two germline ends.